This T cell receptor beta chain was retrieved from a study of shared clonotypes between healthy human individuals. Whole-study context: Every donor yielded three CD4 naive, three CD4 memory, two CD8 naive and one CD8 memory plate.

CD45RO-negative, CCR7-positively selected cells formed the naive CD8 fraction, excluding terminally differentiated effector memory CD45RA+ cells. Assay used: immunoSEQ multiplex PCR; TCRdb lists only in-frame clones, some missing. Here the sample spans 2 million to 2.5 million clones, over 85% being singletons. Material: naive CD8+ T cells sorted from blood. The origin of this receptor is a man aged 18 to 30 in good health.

The CDR3 bases are TGTGCCAGCAGCGCCCCAACCAACAATGAGCAGTTCTTC. Translating it yields CASSAPTNNEQFF. The V call is TRBV9, the J call TRBJ2-1; D remains ambiguous. The CDR3 runs to 13 residues. Germline V gives CDR1 SGDLS, CDR2 YYNGEE. V gave up 3 bases and J gave up 5 bases, with 9 bases separating them.